Listed below are T cell receptor beta chains from one sample, sequenced in a study of blood T cell repertoires in COVID-19. Sequencing used immunoSEQ multiplex PCR; TCRdb keeps in-frame clones, though not all of them. The repertoire holds under 250,000 clones, 87% seen once, with roughly a tenth in the top ten. The sample was PBMCs or T cells enriched from blood (not recorded which). Source of these receptors: a man between 25 and 39 years old who had recovered from COVID-19. The CDR3 runs from the conserved cysteine through the conserved F or W. The D gene is left open where the match is weak. Only some rows state a clone size, as once, few, many or a class for expanded clones.

d_call: TRBD1
j_call: TRBJ1-5
v_call: TRBV4-1
clone_size: -
cdr3_aa: CASIYQGDRDLTQPQHF
cdr3_nt: TGCGCCAGCATCTACCAGGGGGACAGGGATCTCACTCAGCCCCAGCATTTT

d_call: -
j_call: TRBJ1-6
v_call: TRBV6-5
clone_size: -
cdr3_aa: CASSYEPNSPLHF
cdr3_nt: TGTGCCAGCAGTTATGAGCCTAATTCACCCCTCCACTTT

d_call: -
j_call: TRBJ1-1
v_call: TRBV20-1
clone_size: -
cdr3_aa: CSASKTGLKNTEAFF
cdr3_nt: TGCAGTGCTAGTAAGACAGGCCTAAAAAACACTGAAGCTTTCTTT

d_call: -
j_call: TRBJ2-5
v_call: TRBV20-1
clone_size: once
cdr3_aa: CSASRSRRWREETQYF
cdr3_nt: TGCAGTGCTAGTAGGTCGAGGCGGTGGAGAGAAGAGACCCAGTACTTC

d_call: -
j_call: TRBJ2-7
v_call: TRBV10-3
clone_size: -
cdr3_aa: CAISEQGEQYF
cdr3_nt: TGTGCCATCAGTGAGCAGGGCGAGCAGTACTTC

d_call: TRBD1
j_call: TRBJ1-2
v_call: TRBV6-5
clone_size: -
cdr3_aa: CASRRQGNSGYTF
cdr3_nt: TGTGCCAGCAGGAGACAGGGGAATTCTGGCTACACCTTC

d_call: -
j_call: TRBJ2-7
v_call: TRBV3-1/TRBV3-2
clone_size: -
cdr3_aa: CASSQVPSVTYEQYF
cdr3_nt: TGTGCCAGCAGCCAAGTCCCTAGCGTAACCTACGAGCAGTACTTC

d_call: TRBD1
j_call: TRBJ1-4
v_call: TRBV6-1
clone_size: -
cdr3_aa: CASSEAMQGANEKLFF
cdr3_nt: TGTGCCAGCAGTGAAGCGATGCAGGGGGCAAATGAAAAACTGTTTTTT

d_call: -
j_call: TRBJ2-6
v_call: TRBV6-5
clone_size: -
cdr3_aa: CASSRSGANVLTF
cdr3_nt: TGTGCCAGCAGTCGTTCTGGGGCCAACGTCCTGACTTTC

d_call: TRBD1
j_call: TRBJ2-7
v_call: TRBV14
clone_size: -
cdr3_aa: CASSLPGQGTYEQYF
cdr3_nt: TGTGCCAGCAGCCTCCCGGGACAGGGGACCTACGAGCAGTACTTC

d_call: TRBD2
j_call: TRBJ2-1
v_call: TRBV7-3
clone_size: -
cdr3_aa: CASSPVGGDEQFF
cdr3_nt: TGTGCCAGCAGCCCGGTTGGGGGGGATGAGCAGTTCTTC

d_call: -
j_call: TRBJ2-7
v_call: TRBV5-6
clone_size: -
cdr3_aa: CASSRTSLSYEQYF
cdr3_nt: TGTGCCAGCAGTCGAACTAGTTTATCCTACGAGCAGTACTTC

d_call: -
j_call: TRBJ2-7
v_call: TRBV7-8
clone_size: few
cdr3_aa: CASSPAEIGLGRYF
cdr3_nt: TGTGCCAGCAGCCCAGCAGAAATTGGGCTTGGGCGGTACTTC

d_call: -
j_call: TRBJ1-2
v_call: TRBV19
clone_size: -
cdr3_aa: CASSIPGNYGYTF
cdr3_nt: TGTGCCAGTAGTATTCCGGGGAACTATGGCTACACCTTC

d_call: -
j_call: TRBJ2-7
v_call: TRBV21-1
clone_size: -
cdr3_aa: CASSQKRTHGLATYEQYF
cdr3_nt: TGTGCCAGCAGCCAAAAAAGGACTCATGGACTAGCGACGTACGAGCAGTACTTC

d_call: -
j_call: TRBJ1-2
v_call: TRBV5-5
clone_size: -
cdr3_aa: CASSMKGDITYGYTF
cdr3_nt: TGTGCCAGCTCCATGAAAGGGGACATCACCTATGGCTACACCTTC

d_call: -
j_call: TRBJ1-2
v_call: TRBV3-1/TRBV3-2
clone_size: -
cdr3_aa: CASSPGGYGGYTF
cdr3_nt: TGTGCCAGCAGCCCTGGCGGGTATGGTGGCTACACCTTC

d_call: TRBD1
j_call: TRBJ1-2
v_call: TRBV11-3
clone_size: -
cdr3_aa: CASSSGGTGYTF
cdr3_nt: TGTGCCAGCAGCTCAGGGGGCACTGGCTACACCTTC

d_call: -
j_call: TRBJ1-2
v_call: TRBV7-4
clone_size: few
cdr3_aa: CASSFRGKDGYTF
cdr3_nt: TGTGCCAGCAGCTTTAGAGGGAAGGATGGCTACACCTTC

d_call: TRBD2
j_call: TRBJ2-1
v_call: TRBV11-3
clone_size: -
cdr3_aa: CASSLTSVSEQFF
cdr3_nt: TGTGCCAGCAGCTTGACTAGCGTTAGTGAGCAGTTCTTC

d_call: -
j_call: TRBJ1-1
v_call: TRBV7-9
clone_size: few
cdr3_aa: CASSPLIGGANEAFF
cdr3_nt: TGTGCCAGCAGCCCCCTTATAGGAGGGGCTAATGAAGCTTTCTTT

d_call: -
j_call: TRBJ2-1
v_call: TRBV29-1
clone_size: -
cdr3_aa: CSVSGRSSYNEQFF
cdr3_nt: TGCAGCGTAAGCGGGCGGAGCTCCTACAATGAGCAGTTCTTC

d_call: TRBD1
j_call: TRBJ1-5
v_call: TRBV18
clone_size: -
cdr3_aa: CASSPPLYSGTGRRQPQHF
cdr3_nt: TGTGCCAGCTCACCACCTTTGTACTCCGGGACAGGGAGACGGCAGCCCCAGCATTTT

d_call: TRBD1
j_call: TRBJ2-7
v_call: TRBV18
clone_size: few
cdr3_aa: CASSPPGTGGEQYF
cdr3_nt: TGTGCCAGCTCACCTCCAGGGACAGGGGGCGAGCAGTACTTC

d_call: -
j_call: TRBJ1-6
v_call: TRBV12-5
clone_size: -
cdr3_aa: CASGLDSGSPLHF
cdr3_nt: TGTGCTAGTGGTTTGGATAGCGGATCACCCCTCCACTTT

d_call: TRBD1
j_call: TRBJ2-7
v_call: TRBV10-3
clone_size: -
cdr3_aa: CAISPRQGQYEQYF
cdr3_nt: TGTGCCATCAGTCCCCGACAGGGGCAATACGAGCAATACTTC

d_call: -
j_call: TRBJ2-1
v_call: TRBV27
clone_size: -
cdr3_aa: CASSSAGQYNEQFF
cdr3_nt: TGTGCCAGCAGTTCGGCCGGACAATACAATGAGCAGTTCTTC

d_call: TRBD2
j_call: TRBJ2-1
v_call: TRBV27
clone_size: -
cdr3_aa: CASSPSGRGYNEQFF
cdr3_nt: TGTGCCAGCAGTCCCAGCGGGAGGGGCTACAATGAGCAGTTCTTC

d_call: TRBD1
j_call: TRBJ1-2
v_call: TRBV18
clone_size: once
cdr3_aa: CASSPGDRGKGYTF
cdr3_nt: TGTGCCAGCTCACCCGGGGACAGGGGAAAAGGCTACACCTTC

d_call: -
j_call: TRBJ2-7
v_call: TRBV7-8
clone_size: -
cdr3_aa: CASSLELGQSYEQYF
cdr3_nt: TGTGCCAGCAGCTTAGAGTTAGGACAGTCCTACGAGCAGTACTTC

d_call: TRBD2
j_call: TRBJ2-3
v_call: TRBV10-3
clone_size: once
cdr3_aa: CAISRLAGFTDTQYF
cdr3_nt: TGTGCCATCAGCCGACTAGCGGGGTTCACAGATACGCAGTATTTT

d_call: -
j_call: TRBJ1-5
v_call: TRBV4-3
clone_size: -
cdr3_aa: CASSQDPPQGNLAGNQPQHF
cdr3_nt: TGCGCCAGCAGCCAAGATCCCCCGCAGGGGAATTTAGCTGGTAATCAGCCCCAGCATTTT

d_call: -
j_call: TRBJ1-1
v_call: TRBV5-6
clone_size: -
cdr3_aa: CASSSQVVNTEAFF
cdr3_nt: TGTGCCAGCAGCTCACAGGTGGTGAACACTGAAGCTTTCTTT

d_call: -
j_call: TRBJ1-2
v_call: TRBV30
clone_size: -
cdr3_aa: CAWSAEIYGYTF
cdr3_nt: TGTGCCTGGAGTGCTGAGATCTATGGCTACACCTTC

d_call: -
j_call: TRBJ2-3
v_call: TRBV7-3
clone_size: -
cdr3_aa: CASSAVTGGTQYF
cdr3_nt: TGTGCCAGCAGCGCAGTCACTGGAGGTACGCAGTATTTT

d_call: TRBD2
j_call: TRBJ2-1
v_call: TRBV6-4
clone_size: many
cdr3_aa: CASSDETSGSNEQFF
cdr3_nt: TGTGCCAGCAGTGACGAGACTAGCGGGAGCAATGAGCAGTTCTTC

d_call: TRBD2
j_call: TRBJ2-5
v_call: TRBV5-6
clone_size: -
cdr3_aa: CASSSGLADPPGTQYF
cdr3_nt: TGTGCCAGCAGCAGTGGACTAGCGGACCCCCCAGGGACCCAGTACTTC

d_call: -
j_call: TRBJ2-7
v_call: TRBV4-2
clone_size: -
cdr3_aa: CASSQERSQGFYEQYF
cdr3_nt: TGTGCCAGCAGCCAAGAAAGGTCCCAGGGTTTTTACGAGCAGTACTTC

d_call: -
j_call: TRBJ1-1
v_call: TRBV7-9
clone_size: -
cdr3_aa: CASSSQGDTEAFF
cdr3_nt: TGTGCCAGCAGCTCACAGGGCGACACTGAAGCTTTCTTT

d_call: TRBD1
j_call: TRBJ1-4
v_call: TRBV19
clone_size: -
cdr3_aa: CASSIYRGRRSATNEKLFF
cdr3_nt: TGTGCCAGTAGTATATACAGGGGGAGAAGGAGTGCAACTAATGAAAAACTGTTTTTT

d_call: -
j_call: TRBJ1-2
v_call: TRBV18
clone_size: -
cdr3_aa: CASSPDPGSRFGYTF
cdr3_nt: TGTGCCAGCTCACCAGATCCGGGGTCGAGGTTTGGCTACACCTTC

d_call: -
j_call: TRBJ1-4
v_call: TRBV7-6
clone_size: few
cdr3_aa: CASSLADSLNEKLFF
cdr3_nt: TGTGCCAGCAGCTTGGCTGACAGTCTGAATGAAAAACTGTTTTTT

d_call: -
j_call: TRBJ2-3
v_call: TRBV30
clone_size: once
cdr3_aa: CAWSPGQTRTDTQYF
cdr3_nt: TGTGCCTGGAGTCCGGGACAAACCCGCACAGATACGCAGTATTTT

d_call: -
j_call: TRBJ2-5
v_call: TRBV18
clone_size: -
cdr3_aa: CASSPPAQGETQYF
cdr3_nt: TGTGCCAGCTCACCACCAGCACAGGGTGAGACCCAGTACTTC

d_call: -
j_call: TRBJ1-4
v_call: TRBV4-2
clone_size: -
cdr3_aa: CASSQDGWAAATNEKLFF
cdr3_nt: TGTGCCAGCAGCCAAGATGGTTGGGCAGCCGCAACTAATGAAAAACTGTTTTTT

d_call: TRBD2
j_call: TRBJ2-3
v_call: TRBV10-3
clone_size: few
cdr3_aa: CAISLAGSTDTQYF
cdr3_nt: TGTGCCATCAGTCTAGCGGGGTCCACAGATACGCAGTATTTT

d_call: -
j_call: TRBJ1-5
v_call: TRBV6-2/TRBV6-3
clone_size: -
cdr3_aa: CASSHGGQPQHF
cdr3_nt: TGTGCCAGCAGCCACGGGGGGCAGCCCCAGCATTTT

d_call: -
j_call: TRBJ1-5
v_call: TRBV7-7
clone_size: few
cdr3_aa: CASSLDRQVDQPQHF
cdr3_nt: TGTGCCAGCAGCTTAGATAGGCAGGTCGATCAGCCCCAGCATTTT

d_call: -
j_call: TRBJ2-5
v_call: TRBV7-9
clone_size: -
cdr3_aa: CASTSSREGTQYF
cdr3_nt: TGTGCCAGCACCTCCTCTCGGGAAGGGACCCAGTACTTC

d_call: TRBD1
j_call: TRBJ2-3
v_call: TRBV7-8
clone_size: -
cdr3_aa: CASRLTWTGERTDTQYF
cdr3_nt: TGTGCCAGCAGGTTGACCTGGACAGGAGAACGCACAGATACGCAGTATTTT

d_call: TRBD1
j_call: TRBJ1-2
v_call: TRBV2
clone_size: -
cdr3_aa: CASTPGQGAQGYGYTF
cdr3_nt: TGTGCCAGCACCCCGGGACAGGGGGCGCAGGGCTATGGCTACACCTTC